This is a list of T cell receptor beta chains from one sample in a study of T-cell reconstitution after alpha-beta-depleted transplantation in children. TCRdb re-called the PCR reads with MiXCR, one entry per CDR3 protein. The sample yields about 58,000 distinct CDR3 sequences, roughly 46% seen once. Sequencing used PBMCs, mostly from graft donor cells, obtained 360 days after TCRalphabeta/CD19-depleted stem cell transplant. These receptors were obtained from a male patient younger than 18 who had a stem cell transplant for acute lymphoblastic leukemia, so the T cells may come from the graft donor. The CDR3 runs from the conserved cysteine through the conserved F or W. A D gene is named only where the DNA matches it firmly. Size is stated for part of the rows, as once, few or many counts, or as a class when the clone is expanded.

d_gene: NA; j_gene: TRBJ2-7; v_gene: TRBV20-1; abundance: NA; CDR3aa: CSARDPTAPSQYF; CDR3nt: TGCAGTGCTAGAGATCCCACGGCCCCGTCGCAGTACTTC
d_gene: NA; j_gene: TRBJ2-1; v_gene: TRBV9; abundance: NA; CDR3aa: CASTSPWGDNEQFF; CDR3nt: TGTGCCAGCACCTCCCCATGGGGAGACAATGAGCAGTTCTTC
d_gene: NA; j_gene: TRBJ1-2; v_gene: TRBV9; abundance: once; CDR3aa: CASSNTTGLGNGYTF; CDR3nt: TGTGCCAGCAGCAACACGACGGGACTCGGAAATGGCTACACCTTC
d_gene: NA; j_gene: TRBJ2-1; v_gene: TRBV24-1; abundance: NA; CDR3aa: CATSDLRVYNEQFF; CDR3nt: TGTGCCACCAGTGATTTGCGGGTGTACAATGAGCAGTTCTTC
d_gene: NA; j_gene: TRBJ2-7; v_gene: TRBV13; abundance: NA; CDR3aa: CASSLGLIEQYF; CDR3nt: TGTGCCAGCAGCTTAGGCCTTATCGAGCAGTACTTC
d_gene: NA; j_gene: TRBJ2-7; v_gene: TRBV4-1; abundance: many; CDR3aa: CASSQDRASSYEQYF; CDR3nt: TGCGCCAGCAGCCAAGACAGGGCCTCCTCCTACGAGCAGTACTTC
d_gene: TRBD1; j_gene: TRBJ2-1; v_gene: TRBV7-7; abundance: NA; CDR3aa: CASSLGQGSDEQFF; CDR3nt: TGTGCTAGCAGCTTAGGACAGGGTAGCGATGAGCAGTTCTTC
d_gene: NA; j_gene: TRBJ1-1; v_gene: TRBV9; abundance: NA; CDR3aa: CASSALGGMDTEAFF; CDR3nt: TGTGCCAGCAGCGCCCTAGGGGGAATGGACACTGAAGCTTTCTTT
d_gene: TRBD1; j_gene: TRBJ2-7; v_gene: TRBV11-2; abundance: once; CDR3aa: CASSSGQGPSYEQYF; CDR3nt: TGTGCCAGCAGCTCCGGACAGGGCCCGTCCTACGAGCAGTACTTC
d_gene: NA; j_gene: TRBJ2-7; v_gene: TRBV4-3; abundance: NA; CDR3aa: CASSQAFGGPYEQYF; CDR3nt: TGCGCCAGCAGCCAAGCTTTCGGGGGCCCCTACGAGCAGTACTTC